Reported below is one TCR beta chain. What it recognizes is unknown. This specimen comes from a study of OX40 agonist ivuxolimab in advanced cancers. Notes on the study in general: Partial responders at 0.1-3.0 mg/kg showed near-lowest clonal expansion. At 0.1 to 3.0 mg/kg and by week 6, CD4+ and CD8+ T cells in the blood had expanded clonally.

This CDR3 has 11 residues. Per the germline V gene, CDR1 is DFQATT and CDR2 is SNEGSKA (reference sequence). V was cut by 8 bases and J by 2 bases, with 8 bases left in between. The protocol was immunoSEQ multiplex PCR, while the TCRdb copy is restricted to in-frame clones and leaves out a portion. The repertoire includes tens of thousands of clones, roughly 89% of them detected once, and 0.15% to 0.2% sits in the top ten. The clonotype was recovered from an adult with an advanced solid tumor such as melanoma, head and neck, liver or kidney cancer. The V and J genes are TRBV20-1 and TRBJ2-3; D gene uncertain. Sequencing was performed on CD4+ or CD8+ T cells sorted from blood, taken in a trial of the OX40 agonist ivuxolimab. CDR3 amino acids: CSPQITDTQYF. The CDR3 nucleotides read TGCAGTCCCCAAATCACAGATACGCAGTATTTT.